This T cell receptor (beta chain) was captured in a study of T cells in Graves' hyperthyroidism and ophthalmopathy (dated by TCRdb to between 2018 and 2021). As for the study more broadly: Peripheral blood was sampled at the time of initial diagnosis, prior to any treatment. A discovery cohort of about a hundred patients, about 40 with Graves' ophthalmopathy and 55 to 65 with stable Graves' hyperthyroidism, was used to find distinguishing TCR V-J signatures. Prospective prediction of ophthalmopathy was tested in an independent validation cohort of 18 hyperthyroidism patients and 15 to 17 patients who later progressed to ophthalmopathy. For training and testing, the 100 patients in the discovery cohort were randomly divided in a 7:3 ratio. In addition, the study compared T-cell repertoires in thyroid tissue and in blood from about 6 Graves' hyperthyroidism patients. After sampling, hyperthyroidism patients received methimazole starting at 30 mg daily, and ophthalmopathy patients received high-dose intravenous methylprednisolone. The paper reports TCR Vbeta CDR3 sequencing of 135 peripheral blood samples: approximately 41 ophthalmopathy, roughly 74 hyperthyroidism and around 17 progressor patients.

This clonotype showed up many times. The clone's antigen remains unknown. The record has no base qualities; no much larger clone is one base away. V lost 7 bases and J lost 3 bases, and the count of bases not matched to a germline gene is 6. Looking up the germline V gene yields CDR1 SNHLY and CDR2 FYNNEI. The cysteine opens and the phenylalanine closes a CDR3 of 14 amino acids. The entry retains the CDR3 DNA only, 42 bases that are in frame from base 1. The investigation overall reported the following: Most expanded thyroid clonotypes (frequency above 0.001) were also detected in blood, suggesting blood repertoires may reflect thyroid immune responses. No statistical method was used to set the sample size in advance, and investigators knew the group allocation. A 13 V-J signature model separated ophthalmopathy from stable hyperthyroidism, with around 90% sensitivity and 81.08% specificity in cross-validation and 80%/75% in testing. During validation, the model predicted progression to ophthalmopathy a median of approximately 6.5 months ahead of onset, with more than 60% sensitivity and less than 85% specificity.

Graves' hyperthyroidism was defined as stable when no progression to ophthalmopathy occurred over 18 months of follow-up. Hyperthyroidism patients were newly diagnosed, with disease duration under 2 months, and aged 18 to 65 years. Exclusion was applied to patients with uncontrolled infections, other autoimmune diseases, pregnancy or lactation. Diagnoses were based on clinical symptoms, serum thyroxine and TRAb, thyroid ultrasound and orbital computed tomography. Ficoll-Paque density gradient centrifugation was used to isolate PBMCs from around 10 ml of fresh peripheral blood. Trizol reagent was used to extract total RNA, and RNA quality was then checked on an Agilent 2100 Bioanalyzer. TCR beta CDR3 regions were amplified from RNA transcripts. A first-round RT-PCR of the TCR CDR3 used the HTBI primer set with the Qiagen OneStep RT-PCR kit. Libraries were constructed in a second round of multiplex PCR, after which size selection and purification were carried out. Libraries were sequenced paired-end with 100 bp reads on an Illumina HiSeq2000. The paper's processing steps were these. SOAPnuke was used to process the raw data, with reads discarded if the reads contained adapters or uncalled bases, had a mean Phred below 15, or lacked an exact constant-primer or identifier match. High-quality paired reads were merged with COPE v1.2.5, and unique nucleotide sequences were defined as clonotypes. MiTCR v1.1 was used to align clonotypes to the IMGT TRBV, TRBD and TRBJ reference segments. The analysis was restricted to V-J combinations with a frequency above 0.0001, which together covered 99.2% of the repertoires. A TCS score was defined as the ratio of F50 (clonal expansion) to E x V (chaos), with BLOSUM62-based TCRdist applied between CDR3 peptides within each V-J. Welch's t-statistics and random forest reduced around 510 V-J features to about 12, which were used in a naive Bayes classifier (R e1071). TCRdb trimmed public reads at Q25 via fastp, called clones via MiXCR and kept in-frame beta chains. Every entry covers one CDR3 protein and lists the most common genes and DNA from its rows. These V and J calls derive from TCRdb rather than the authors' analysis. A total of about 350,000 distinct CDR3 sequences appear in this sample, roughly 14% of them only once. In total, the top ten clones hold under 30% of the sample.

The sequence was obtained from a woman in her 30s with Graves' hyperthyroidism. The V and J genes are TRBV2 and TRBJ2-7; 10 central bases correspond to TRBD1. Sequencing input: blood. The DNA is as follows: TGTGCCAGCACTCGGACAGGGGGAATCTACGAGCAGTACTTC. This translates into CASTRTGGIYEQYF.